Each of the 27 T cell receptor beta chains below was sequenced from the same sample in a study of identical twins. TCRdb reprocessed the 5' RACE reads with MiXCR, giving one entry per CDR3 protein. The data hold about 890,000 distinct CDR3 sequences, with 10% to 15% observed a single time. These sequences were also reported in another study, on yellow fever vaccine responses in identical twins.

Specimen: PBMCs. These receptors all stem from a woman between 18 and 29 years old in good health.

This chain joins TRBV15 and TRBJ2-1; D not resolved. The CDR3 contains 15 residues. The V and J ends lost 3 bases and 0 bases respectively, with 9 bases between them. In germline, CDR1 is LNHNV, CDR2 YYDKDF (reference sequence). This chain's CDR3 is CATSRDVSSYNEQFF. DNA for the CDR3: TGTGCCACCAGCAGGGACGTGAGCTCCTACAATGAGCAGTTCTTC.

V is TRBV15 and J is TRBJ2-5; 10 positions agree with TRBD2. Germline CDR1 reads LNHNV; CDR2 reads YYDKDF (reference sequence). The CDR3 runs 20 residues. J gave up 7 bases and V 0 bases, and 20 bases lay outside the gene matches. CDR3 nucleotide sequence: TGTGCCACCAGCAGAGATCTGGGCTTATCTAGCGGGAGCCTTCTTTCGACCCAGTACTTC. Translation: CATSRDLGLSSGSLLSTQYF. Using reference TRBV15 and TRBJ2-5 for the parts outside the CDR3, the full variable domain is DAMVIQNPRYQVTQFGKPVTLSCSQTLNHNVMYWYQQKSSQAPKLLFHYYDKDFNNEADTPDNFQSRRPNTSFCFLDIRSPGLGDTAMYLCATSRDLGLSSGSLLSTQYFGPGTRLLVL.

This clonotype was seen more than once but under ten times. This rearrangement joins TRBV27 to TRBJ1-5; D is ambiguous. The germline V and J ends were trimmed by 6 bases and 0 bases, with 6 bases remaining between them. Germline lookup yields CDR1 MNHEY and CDR2 SMNVEV (reference sequence). The CDR3 covers 13 residues. CDR3 DNA sequence: TGTGCCAGCAGAAAGGTTAGCAATCAGCCCCAGCATTTT. This translates into CASRKVSNQPQHF.

This clonotype occurred many times. The chain recombines TRBV6-2 or TRBV6-3 with TRBJ1-2; D is unresolved. The CDR3 has 16 amino acids. Germline assignment: CDR1 MNHEY and CDR2 SVGEGT. V lost 6 bases to trimming and J lost 4 bases, with 21 bases between them. CDR3 amino acids: CASSSDAWISTYGYTF. CDR3 coding DNA: TGTGCCAGCAGCTCTGACGCCTGGATTTCAACCTATGGCTACACCTTC.

The table lists this clonotype with a few counts. The V call is TRBV27, the J call TRBJ2-1; TRBD2 agrees at 14 bases. The germline V gene encodes CDR1 MNHEY and CDR2 SMNVEV (reference sequence). The CDR3 loop spans 16 amino acids. V lost 4 bases and J lost 7; bases outside the gene matches: 6. The DNA of the CDR3 is TGTGCCAGCAGTTCCTGGACTAGCGGGAGGTTGAATGAGCAGTTCTTC. It codes for CASSSWTSGRLNEQFF.

This clonotype was observed a handful of times. The chain joins TRBV4-1 to TRBJ2-5, with D tentatively TRBD2 (6 bases). From germline, CDR1 is MGHRA and CDR2 YSYEKL. Deletions cut 0 bases from V and 5 bases from J, with 16 bases between. The CDR3 covers 16 residues. In DNA form, the CDR3 reads TGCGCCAGCAGCCAAGAGGGCTCCGGGAGAGGGGAGACCCAGTACTTC. Amino acid sequence: CASSQEGSGRGETQYF.

V gene TRBV6-1 combines with J gene TRBJ2-7; tentatively, D is TRBD2 (5 bases). Germline assignment: CDR1 MNHNS and CDR2 SASEGT. The CDR3 is made up of 14 amino acids. Trimming took off 8 bases at V and 1 base at J, with 15 bases between the two ends. CDR3 sequence (DNA): TGTGCCAGCGGCAATCTCGGGGTTTCCTACGAGCAGTACTTC. Translating it yields CASGNLGVSYEQYF.

This clonotype was counted ten times or more. This chain joins TRBV10-3 and TRBJ1-5, with a weak D call TRBD1 (6 bases). The CDR3 has 14 amino acids. The V gene lost 2 bases and the J gene lost 5 bases, with 10 bases spanning the gap. Germline values: CDR1 ENHRY, CDR2 SYGVKD. CDR3 bases: TGTGCCATCAGTGAGGGGGGCAGGGATCAGCCCCAGCATTTT. Its protein product is CAISEGGRDQPQHF.

This chain joins TRBV4-1 and TRBJ1-5; D gene uncertain. CDR3 size: 16 residues. The V and J ends lost 0 bases and 0 bases respectively, with 9 bases between them. The germline V gene encodes CDR1 MGHRA and CDR2 YSYEKL. The CDR3 region is CASSQERHPSNQPQHF. The CDR3 DNA sequence: TGCGCCAGCAGCCAAGAGCGACATCCTAGCAATCAGCCCCAGCATTTT.

This rearrangement joins TRBV20-1 to TRBJ1-1; D is unclear. Germline values: CDR1 DFQATT, CDR2 SNEGSKA (reference sequence). Trimming left V 3 bases short and J 1 base short, with 15 bases between. CDR3 length: 15 amino acids. The CDR3 sequence: CSASPRSHRNTEAFF. As DNA, the CDR3 is TGCAGTGCTAGCCCTAGGTCCCACCGGAACACTGAAGCTTTCTTT.

J is TRBJ1-1 and V is TRBV29-1, with a possible D match to TRBD1 (5 bases). The germline V and J ends were trimmed by 6 bases and 5 bases, with 10 bases remaining between them. The germline V gene encodes CDR1 SQVTM and CDR2 ANQGSEA. CDR3 length: 11 amino acids. CDR3 region: CSVWGTTEAFF. The CDR3 nucleotides read TGCAGCGTATGGGGGACGACTGAAGCTTTCTTT. Full variable domain (missing parts from reference TRBV29-1 and TRBJ1-1): SAVISQKPSRDICQRGTSLTIQCQVDSQVTMMFWYRQQPGQSLTLIATANQGSEATYESGFVIDKFPISRPNLTFSTLTVSNMSPEDSSIYLCSVWGTTEAFFGQGTRLTVV.

This chain links TRBV7-2 with TRBJ2-5, with no clear D. The V end lost 4 bases, the J end lost 2 bases, and 14 bases lay between the germline ends. CDR1 and CDR2 (germline): SGHTA, FQGNSA. The CDR3 is 15 amino acids. In DNA, the CDR3 is TGTGCCAGCAGCTCCCTTCGGGTCAGTCAAGAGACCCAGTACTTC. The encoded protein is CASSSLRVSQETQYF.

This clonotype was seen more than once but under ten times. The chain links TRBV7-6 to TRBJ2-1, with D maybe TRBD2 (5 bases). Germline V gene data show CDR1 as SGHVS and CDR2 as FNYEAQ. This CDR3 is 17 amino acids long. V was shortened by 2 bases and J by 1 base, with 15 bases between the two germline ends. In DNA, the CDR3 is TGTGCCAGCAGCTTAAGAGGGCGGTCTAAGTCCTACAATGAGCAGTTCTTC. It encodes CASSLRGRSKSYNEQFF.

This clonotype was seen only a few times. The chain is built from TRBV20-1 and TRBJ2-3; D tentatively fits TRBD1 or TRBD2 (6 bases each). V lost 7 bases to trimming and J lost 5 bases, with 22 bases between them. This CDR3 spans 15 amino acids. Germline CDR1 is DFQATT and CDR2 is SNEGSKA (reference sequence). The CDR3 region is CSGLLGTLARDTQYF. DNA of the CDR3: TGCAGTGGCCTCTTGGGGACACTAGCAAGAGATACGCAGTATTTT.

Turning to this clonotype: The junction departs from germline at one end; a sequencing error may be responsible. V is TRBV11-2 and J is TRBJ2-1; D may be TRBD1 (7 bases). Germline V gives CDR1 SGHAT, CDR2 FQNNGV. This CDR3 contains 20 residues. As DNA, the CDR3 is TGTGCCAGCAGCGACAAACAGGGGAGGTGGCGGGATGCTACCTACAATGGGCAGTTCTTC. Residues: CASSDKQGRWRDATYNGQFF. Variable domain in full (rest from reference TRBV11-2 and TRBJ2-1): EAGVAQSPRYKIIEKRQSVAFWCNPISGHATLYWYQQILGQGPKLLIQFQNNGVVDDSQLPKDRFSAERLKGVDSTLKIQPAKLEDSAVYLCASSDKQGRWRDATYNGQFFGPGTRLTVL.

The V call is TRBV6-5, the J call TRBJ2-7; D gene unclear. The CDR3 sequence is 10 residues long. V gave up 7 bases and J gave up 5 bases, with 6 bases separating them. Per the germline V gene, CDR1 is MNHEY and CDR2 is SVGAGI. The CDR3 here is CASTPHEQYV. The CDR3 coding sequence is TGTGCCAGCACCCCCCACGAGCAGTACGTC.

This clonotype turned up a few times. CDR3 protein: CSTHPPGQNTEAFF. CDR3 nucleotides: TGCAGTACCCACCCCCCGGGACAGAACACTGAAGCTTTCTTT. J is TRBJ1-1 and V is TRBV20-1, with TRBD1 as a possible D gene (6 bases). The CDR3 loop spans 14 amino acids. V shed 8 bases and J shed 1 base, with 17 bases lying between them. From germline, CDR1 is DFQATT and CDR2 SNEGSKA (reference sequence).

The V and J genes are TRBV20-1 and TRBJ2-6; 8 bases are a match to TRBD1. Trimming took 6 bases from V and 4 from J; bases not matched to a gene: 8. CDR3 length: 15 residues. Per germline, CDR1 DFQATT and CDR2 SNEGSKA (reference sequence). The CDR3 here is CSAPRTGMGANVLTF. CDR3 coding DNA: TGCAGTGCCCCCAGGACAGGGATGGGGGCCAACGTCCTGACTTTC.

The sample holds a few counts of this clonotype. V gene TRBV20-1 combines with J gene TRBJ2-1, with TRBD2 as a possible D gene (6 bases). This CDR3 is 16 amino acids long. The V end was cut by 2 bases, the J end by 5 bases, with 19 bases between. Germline loops: CDR1 DFQATT, CDR2 SNEGSKA (reference sequence). The CDR3 coding sequence is TGCAGTGCTAGACCCGGGAGCAAGGAGCGCCACAATGAGCAGTTCTTC. It yields the protein CSARPGSKERHNEQFF.

This rearrangement joins TRBV12-3 or TRBV12-4 to TRBJ2-1, with TRBD2 identical over 11 bases. Trimming at V came to 6 bases and at J to 7 bases, leaving 8 bases not matched to a gene. CDR3 length: 15 amino acids. CDR3 sequence reads: CASSYSGGGYNEQFF. As DNA, the CDR3 is TGTGCCAGCAGCTATAGCGGGGGGGGCTATAATGAGCAGTTCTTC.

A few counts support this clonotype. V is TRBV28 and J is TRBJ1-1; TRBD1 matches at 7 bases. Germline CDR1 is MDHEN and CDR2 is SYDVKM. Trimming took 6 bases from V and 5 from J; bases not matched to a gene: 15. This CDR3 is 16 amino acids long. The CDR3 nucleotides read TGTGCCAGCAGCCTGACAGGGCTGTTCAGTGGGACTGAAGCTTTCTTT. As protein: CASSLTGLFSGTEAFF.

The sample holds one count of this clonotype. CDR3 protein: CASSPSRQIYEQYF. Here the CDR3 DNA reads TGTGCCAGCTCACCTAGCAGACAAATCTACGAGCAGTACTTC. The chain employs TRBV18 and TRBJ2-7; no definite D call. The CDR3 is 14 amino acids. CDR1 is KGHSH, CDR2 LQKENI, per germline. V dropped 3 bases and J dropped 3 bases, with 12 bases sitting between them.

This chain uses TRBV5-1 with TRBJ1-2; 9 nucleotides line up with TRBD1. Germline V gene sequence: CDR1 SGHRS, CDR2 YFSETQ. CDR3 size: 18 residues. Trimming cost V 0 bases and J 0 bases; bases outside gene matches: 9. The CDR3 region is CASSLGLIGTGTNYGYTF. The CDR3 region has the DNA TGCGCCAGCAGCTTGGGTTTGATTGGGACAGGGACTAACTATGGCTACACCTTC.

This clonotype occurred a few times. The V call is TRBV10-3, the J call TRBJ2-7, with TRBD1 as a possible D gene (5 bases). The CDR3 has 13 residues. V lost 2 bases and J 4 bases, leaving 9 bases between the germline ends. Germline assignment: CDR1 ENHRY and CDR2 SYGVKD. The DNA for the CDR3 is TGTGCCATCAGTGAGGGCCAGGGTTACGAGCAGTACTTC. Protein: CAISEGQGYEQYF.

V gene TRBV5-1 combines with J gene TRBJ2-1; 11 nucleotides agree with TRBD2. The CDR3 runs 17 residues. Germline V gene sequence: CDR1 SGHRS, CDR2 YFSETQ. The J segment lost 5 bases and the V segment lost 6 bases, leaving 13 bases of the junction unmatched. This CDR3 reads CASTPRIGTSGNNEQFF. CDR3 DNA: TGCGCCAGCACTCCCAGGATTGGGACTAGCGGTAACAATGAGCAGTTCTTC.

This chain connects TRBV15 to TRBJ2-5, with D perhaps matching TRBD2 (6 bases). Trimming shortened V by 0 bases and J by 4 bases, and 12 bases separated the two germline ends. The CDR3 extends over 15 amino acids. Germline values: CDR1 LNHNV, CDR2 YYDKDF (reference sequence). Here the CDR3 DNA reads TGTGCCACCAGCAGAGATCCCGGGAGCCTAGAGACCCAGTACTTC. Translated, it gives CATSRDPGSLETQYF.

This clonotype was seen more than once but under ten times. The J gene is TRBJ2-5, the V gene TRBV5-1; TRBD1 matches 7 bases. CDR1 is SGHRS and CDR2 is YFSETQ in the germline V gene. V gave up 0 bases and J gave up 5 bases; unmatched junction bases: 7. The CDR3 consists of 15 residues. The CDR3 DNA follows: TGCGCCAGCAGCTTGGGAGACAGGGATGATGAGACCCAGTACTTC. It yields the protein CASSLGDRDDETQYF.